One and the same sample provided the 27 T cell receptor beta chains below, sequenced in a study of PD-L1 blockade in urothelial cancer. The protocol was immunoSEQ multiplex PCR, while the TCRdb copy is restricted to in-frame clones and leaves out a portion. The sample lists around 80,000 clones, approximately 90% seen once, with about 0.91% in the top ten. The time point is: peripheral blood 6 weeks after treatment start. The material sequenced was PBMCs, taken around atezolizumab (anti-PD-L1) treatment. These receptors were taken from a woman of 80 years or more with urothelial cancer.

The J gene is TRBJ2-2, the V gene TRBV2, with 8 nucleotides matching TRBD2. The V gene end was trimmed by 6 bases and the J gene end by 4 bases; junction bases not matched to a gene: 7. The CDR3 consists of 15 residues. CDR1 and CDR2 from the germline V gene are SNHLY and FYNNEI. CDR3 coding DNA: TGTGCCAGCAGCGCCGGGACTAGTGCCACCGGGGAGCTGTTTTTT. Protein: CASSAGTSATGELFF.

The chain couples TRBV5-1 to TRBJ2-3; the match to TRBD2 covers 7 bases. The V segment lost 2 bases and the J segment 0 bases; nucleotides outside the gene matches: 6. CDR3 size: 16 residues. Germline-derived CDR1 and CDR2 are SGHRS and YFSETQ. The CDR3 is CASSLPTSTSTDTQYF. The CDR3, as DNA: TGCGCCAGCAGCTTACCGACTAGCACTAGCACAGATACGCAGTATTTT.

The chain links TRBV19 to TRBJ2-1, with a possible D match to TRBD2 (6 bases). The ends were cut back, 5 bases at V and 6 bases at J, with 17 bases in the middle. This CDR3 has 15 amino acids. Looked up from germline, CDR1 is LNHDA and CDR2 is SQIVND (reference sequence). The CDR3 DNA reads TGTGCCAGTAGTCCGGACTACCGCTCGCGCAATGAGCAGTTCTTC. Protein product: CASSPDYRSRNEQFF.

The V gene is TRBV25-1, the J gene TRBJ2-1; D is undetermined. The CDR3 is 16 amino acids. V dropped 2 bases and J dropped 3 bases, with 14 bases sitting between them. CDR1 MGHDK and CDR2 SYGVNS come from the germline V gene. The CDR3 nucleotides read TGTGCCAGCAGTGAACCTCGCGCAGGAAGCTACAATGAGCAGTTCTTC. It yields the protein CASSEPRAGSYNEQFF.

J is TRBJ2-1 and V is TRBV28, with 16 bases fitting TRBD2. Germline lookup yields CDR1 MDHEN and CDR2 SYDVKM. The CDR3 totals 17 residues. Unmatched junction bases numbered 6, after V lost 4 bases and J lost 6 bases. This chain's CDR3 is CASSSGTSGRASNEQFF. The CDR3 DNA reads TGTGCCAGCAGTTCCGGGACTAGCGGGAGGGCCTCCAATGAGCAGTTCTTC. The whole variable domain, remainder taken from reference TRBV28 and TRBJ2-1, is DVKVTQSSRYLVKRTGEKVFLECVQDMDHENMFWYRQDPGLGLRLIYFSYDVKMKEKGDIPEGYSVSREKKERFSLILESASTNQTSMYLCASSSGTSGRASNEQFFGPGTRLTVL.

V and J are TRBV28 and TRBJ2-7, with a possible D match to TRBD2 (7 bases). This CDR3 has 14 residues. In germline, CDR1 is MDHEN, CDR2 SYDVKM. Trimming left V 5 bases short and J 6 bases short, with 17 bases between. For the CDR3, the DNA is TGTGCCAGCAGTCCGTCGCTGGGGGGGGCCGAGCAGTACTTC. Protein sequence: CASSPSLGGAEQYF.

The chain's CDR3 is CASSVGVSGRNNYNEQFF. The CDR3 nucleotides are TGTGCCAGCAGCGTAGGGGTTAGCGGGAGGAATAATTACAATGAGCAGTTCTTC. This chain uses TRBV9 with TRBJ2-1; 10 nucleotides match TRBD2. This CDR3 is 18 amino acids long. Trimming removed 0 bases from V and 4 bases from J; junction bases left unmatched: 10. CDR1 SGDLS and CDR2 YYNGEE come from the germline V gene.

Comment on this clone: Other nucleotide sequences in the sample specify the same CDR3. The chain uses TRBV7-9 and TRBJ1-1; D is uncertain. Trimming removed 3 bases at V and 7 bases at J, with 6 bases between. The CDR3 runs to 11 residues. Per the germline V gene, CDR1 is SEHNR and CDR2 is FQNEAQ (reference sequence). Here the CDR3 reads CASSFSGEAFF. CDR3 nucleotide sequence: TGTGCCAGCAGCTTCTCCGGTGAAGCTTTCTTT.

This chain uses TRBV5-1 with TRBJ2-5, with TRBD1 identical over 7 bases. The CDR3 loop spans 15 amino acids. Unmatched junction bases numbered 10, after V lost 3 bases and J lost 5 bases. Germline values: CDR1 SGHRS, CDR2 YFSETQ. In DNA, the CDR3 is TGCGCCAGCAGCTCCGGAGACAGGGCCGGCGAGACCCAGTACTTC. Translating gives CASSSGDRAGETQYF.

The V call is TRBV27, the J call TRBJ1-2, with D unresolved. Germline CDR1 MNHEY, CDR2 SMNVEV (reference sequence). Between the trimmed V and J ends, which lost 5 bases and 6 bases, there was a span of 13 bases. CDR3 size: 13 residues. This CDR3 reads CASSPVGVDGYTF. In nucleotides, the CDR3 is TGTGCCAGCAGTCCCGTCGGGGTGGATGGCTACACCTTC.

The rearrangement joins TRBV27 to TRBJ1-2; TRBD1 might be the D (6 bases). Between the trimmed V and J ends, which lost 2 bases and 8 bases, there was a span of 18 bases. The germline V gene has CDR1 MNHEY and CDR2 SMNVEV (reference sequence). The CDR3 runs to 15 residues. CDR3 DNA: TGTGCCAGCAGTTTAAAGGACAGCGACCTCTGGGGCTACACCTTC. Translating it yields CASSLKDSDLWGYTF.

The chain carries TRBV28 and TRBJ1-1; 7 nucleotides align to TRBD1. In germline, CDR1 is MDHEN, CDR2 SYDVKM. V gave up 3 bases and J gave up 5 bases; unmatched junction bases: 9. This CDR3 region has 15 residues. The CDR3 sequence: CASSFARQGGTEAFF. CDR3 bases: TGTGCCAGCAGTTTCGCCAGACAGGGTGGGACTGAAGCTTTCTTT. The variable domain in full, completed from reference TRBV28 and TRBJ1-1, reads DVKVTQSSRYLVKRTGEKVFLECVQDMDHENMFWYRQDPGLGLRLIYFSYDVKMKEKGDIPEGYSVSREKKERFSLILESASTNQTSMYLCASSFARQGGTEAFFGQGTRLTVV.

V and J are TRBV27 and TRBJ2-7; TRBD2 matches 8 bases. This CDR3 is built from 15 residues. J was trimmed by 2 bases and V by 3 bases; bases with no gene match: 6. From germline, CDR1 is MNHEY and CDR2 SMNVEV (reference sequence). CDR3 loop: CASSLGLAGTYEQYF. In DNA, the CDR3 is TGTGCCAGCAGTTTGGGTCTAGCGGGTACCTACGAGCAGTACTTC.

CDR3 in DNA: TGCGCCAGCAGCTTGGGGCAGGGAGGTCCAGATACGCAGTATTTT. Residues: CASSLGQGGPDTQYF. The V call is TRBV5-1, the J call TRBJ2-3, with D tentatively TRBD2 (6 bases). Germline V gene lookup returns CDR1 SGHRS and CDR2 YFSETQ. The CDR3 extends over 15 amino acids. The ends were cut back, 0 bases at V and 4 bases at J, with 12 bases in the middle.

The V gene is TRBV7-9, the J gene TRBJ1-3, with 7 bases fitting TRBD1. From germline, CDR1 is SEHNR and CDR2 FQNEAQ (reference sequence). The CDR3 sequence is 16 residues long. V gave up 5 bases and J gave up 2 bases; unmatched junction bases: 9. CDR3 in DNA: TGTGCCAGCAGCCCGGTAGGGCAGGGGGCTGGAAACACCATATATTTT. Translation: CASSPVGQGAGNTIYF.

The chain carries TRBV28 and TRBJ2-7, with 8 bases fitting TRBD1. The ends lost 6 bases at V and 3 bases at J; junction bases unmatched: 10. The CDR3 runs to 15 residues. Per germline, CDR1 MDHEN and CDR2 SYDVKM. CDR3 protein: CASRPPRGRSYEQYF. CDR3 nucleotides: TGTGCCAGCAGACCCCCCAGGGGGCGAAGCTACGAGCAGTACTTC.

The chain has TRBV5-1 and TRBJ2-7, with a weak D call TRBD1 (6 bases). This CDR3 is built from 14 residues. V lost 7 bases and J lost 2, with 16 bases in between. CDR1 and CDR2 (germline): SGHRS, YFSETQ. Here the CDR3 DNA reads TGCGCCAGCGCGTCTGGGCAGGGGCCCTACGAGCAGTACTTC. Translating it yields CASASGQGPYEQYF.

This chain joins TRBV10-1 and TRBJ2-1, with 9 bases lining up with TRBD2. From germline, CDR1 is WNHNN and CDR2 SYGVQD (reference sequence). Germline trimming cut 9 bases from V and 5 bases from J; bases unmatched to any gene: 5. The CDR3 covers 13 residues. CDR3 DNA: TGCGCCAGTCTAGCGGGAAAGAACAATGAGCAGTTCTTC. The encoded protein is CASLAGKNNEQFF.

The gene calls are TRBV19 and TRBJ1-1; D remains unclear. Trimming pared 4 bases from V and 0 bases from J, leaving 6 bases between. Germline V gives CDR1 LNHDA, CDR2 SQIVND (reference sequence). This CDR3 has 13 amino acids. In DNA form, the CDR3 reads TGTGCCAGTAGTAAAGACGTGAACACTGAAGCTTTCTTT. Encoded protein: CASSKDVNTEAFF.

This clone was counted a few times. The CDR3 here is CASRPTGVGTEAFF. The CDR3 DNA reads as TGTGCCAGCAGGCCGACAGGGGTGGGCACTGAAGCTTTCTTT. This chain links TRBV28 with TRBJ1-1, with 8 bases aligning to TRBD1. The junction had 7 bases not matched to a gene; V was cut back by 6 bases and J by 4 bases. Germline V gene sequence: CDR1 MDHEN, CDR2 SYDVKM. This CDR3 spans 14 amino acids.

The J gene is TRBJ2-1, the V gene TRBV5-1, with D possibly being TRBD2 (5 bases). The germline gives CDR1 SGHRS, CDR2 YFSETQ. The CDR3 spans 16 residues. Trimming pared 4 bases from V and 1 base from J, leaving 15 bases between. CDR3 protein: CASSQRGFGSYNEQFF. Written as DNA, the CDR3 is TGCGCCAGCAGCCAACGAGGGTTTGGGTCCTACAATGAGCAGTTCTTC.

V usage is TRBV27 and J usage is TRBJ2-2; 12 positions agree with TRBD2. The CDR3 is 19 residues long. Unmatched junction bases numbered 12, after V lost 0 bases and J lost 7 bases. Germline assignment: CDR1 MNHEY and CDR2 SMNVEV (reference sequence). CDR3 nucleotides: TGTGCCAGCAGTTTATCGCCCGACCTAGCGGGAGGGTTCGGCGGGGAGCTGTTTTTT. Its protein is CASSLSPDLAGGFGGELFF.

This rearrangement joins TRBV7-2 to TRBJ1-1, with 9 bases identical to TRBD1. With 5 bases clipped from V and 3 bases from J, the junction kept 4 bases outside the gene matches. Germline V gives CDR1 SGHTA, CDR2 FQGNSA. This CDR3 has 14 residues. CDR3 sequence reads: CASSRDREYTEAFF. For the CDR3, the DNA is TGTGCCAGCAGCCGGGACAGGGAGTACACTGAAGCTTTCTTT.

The gene calls are TRBV27 and TRBJ1-2; possibly TRBD1 for D (5 bases). Germline V gene lookup returns CDR1 MNHEY and CDR2 SMNVEV (reference sequence). The CDR3 is 13 residues long. Trimming took off 6 bases at V and 4 bases at J, with 12 bases between the two ends. The CDR3 sequence: CASSQRGIYGYTF. The CDR3 DNA follows: TGTGCCAGCAGCCAACGGGGGATCTATGGCTACACCTTC.

The chain links TRBV7-3 to TRBJ1-1; D unresolved. This CDR3 region has 15 residues. V lost 1 base and J lost 5, with 14 bases in between. Germline V gene sequence: CDR1 SGHTA, CDR2 FQGTGA. The CDR3 bases are TGTGCCAGCAGCTTAATGTCTACTTCGGGGACTGAAGCTTTCTTT. Encoded protein: CASSLMSTSGTEAFF.

As concerns this clone: One end of the junction is discordant with germline, which a read error may explain. Here the CDR3 DNA reads TGTGCCAGCAGTGATCAGAGGGCCCCCTCCTCCGAGCAGTACTTC. Its translation is CASSDQRAPSSEQYF. V is TRBV2 and J is TRBJ2-7, with D perhaps matching TRBD2 (5 bases). Germline assignment: CDR1 SNHLY and CDR2 FYNNEI. The CDR3 loop spans 15 amino acids.

V gene TRBV7-8 combines with J gene TRBJ2-7, with D perhaps matching TRBD1 (6 bases). V lost 1 base and J 2 bases, leaving 9 bases between the germline ends. The CDR3 spans 14 residues. CDR1 and CDR2 (germline): SGHVS, FQNEAQ. The DNA of the CDR3 is TGTGCCAGCAGCTTAGGGACAGCGCCCTACGAGCAGTACTTC. The encoded protein is CASSLGTAPYEQYF.